The sequence of this TCR beta chain was determined in a study of cytomegalovirus exposure and HLA in healthy donors. The PCR employed 60 Vbeta primers together with 13 Jbeta primers. The method was immunoSEQ multiplex PCR; TCRdb's version includes in-frame clones alone and lacks a portion of them. Recorded for this sample: about 55,000 clones. The CDR3 is 15 amino acids. Trimming took 3 bases from V and 7 from J; bases not matched to a gene: 10. The germline V gene encodes CDR1 SGDLS and CDR2 YYNGEE. Regarding the study as a whole: Listed as cytomegalovirus-associated were 170 or so TCR beta chains.

Comments on this clone: The antigen remains undetermined.

The chain employs TRBV9 and TRBJ2-5, with 9 bases aligning to TRBD2. The sample was PBMCs. The sequence was obtained from a man aged 50 to 59 in good health and CMV-seropositive. As DNA, the CDR3 is TGTGCCAGCAGCGAGACGTCTAGCGGGGTGGGGACCCAGTACTTC. Translation: CASSETSSGVGTQYF.